The 4 T cell receptor beta chains presented below share a single source sample, sequenced in a study of shared clonotypes between healthy human individuals. The repertoire was sequenced with immunoSEQ multiplex PCR; TCRdb's copy has only in-frame clones and lacks some. This repertoire shows 330,000 or so clones, over 65% found once; its top ten account for 10%. Sequencing was done on a sample of memory CD4+ T cells sorted from blood. Subset given: CD45RA-negative fraction. The receptor source for this set is a man under 40 in good health.

The chain uses TRBV5-5 and TRBJ2-5; TRBD2 agrees at 9 bases. The CDR3 has 16 amino acids. Germline V lookup: CDR1 SGHKS, CDR2 YYEKEE (reference sequence). Trimming at V came to 0 bases and at J to 7 bases, leaving 10 bases not matched to a gene. The CDR3 is CASSLASGNFIGTQYF. CDR3 coding DNA: TGTGCCAGCAGCTTGGCTAGCGGGAATTTTATCGGGACCCAGTACTTC.

As concerns this clone: Additional DNA sequences in this sample encode the identical CDR3. The gene calls are TRBV19 and TRBJ2-1; no firm D call. The ends were cut back, 1 base at V and 3 bases at J, with 7 bases in the middle. Germline V lookup: CDR1 LNHDA, CDR2 SQIVND (reference sequence). The CDR3 spans 14 residues. The CDR3, as DNA: TGTGCCAGTAGTATAGGAAGGATCTACAATGAGCAGTTCTTC. Translated, it gives CASSIGRIYNEQFF.

The chain combines TRBV11-3 with TRBJ2-1, with TRBD2 matching over 8 bases. With V trimmed by 1 base and J by 1 base, 6 bases remained unmatched. The CDR3 length is 17 residues. Germline V gives CDR1 SGHNT, CDR2 YENEEA. CDR3 region: CASSLAPASGSYNEQFF. As DNA, the CDR3 is TGTGCCAGCAGCTTAGCTCCCGCTAGCGGGTCCTACAATGAGCAGTTCTTC. Combining the CDR3 with reference TRBV11-3 and TRBJ2-1 gives the whole variable domain EAGVVQSPRYKIIEKKQPVAFWCNPISGHNTLYWYLQNLGQGPELLIRYENEEAVDDSQLPKDRFSAERLKGVDSTLKIQPAELGDSAVYLCASSLAPASGSYNEQFFGPGTRLTVL.

The V gene is TRBV7-3, the J gene TRBJ2-1, with TRBD2 matching 9 bases. The germline V gene has CDR1 SGHTA and CDR2 FQGTGA. This CDR3 is 16 amino acids long. Germline trimming cut 3 bases from V and 6 bases from J; bases unmatched to any gene: 9. The CDR3 DNA reads TGTGCCAGCAGCTTGGCCGGGACTAGCTCCGTCAATGAGCAGTTCTTC. Translated: CASSLAGTSSVNEQFF.